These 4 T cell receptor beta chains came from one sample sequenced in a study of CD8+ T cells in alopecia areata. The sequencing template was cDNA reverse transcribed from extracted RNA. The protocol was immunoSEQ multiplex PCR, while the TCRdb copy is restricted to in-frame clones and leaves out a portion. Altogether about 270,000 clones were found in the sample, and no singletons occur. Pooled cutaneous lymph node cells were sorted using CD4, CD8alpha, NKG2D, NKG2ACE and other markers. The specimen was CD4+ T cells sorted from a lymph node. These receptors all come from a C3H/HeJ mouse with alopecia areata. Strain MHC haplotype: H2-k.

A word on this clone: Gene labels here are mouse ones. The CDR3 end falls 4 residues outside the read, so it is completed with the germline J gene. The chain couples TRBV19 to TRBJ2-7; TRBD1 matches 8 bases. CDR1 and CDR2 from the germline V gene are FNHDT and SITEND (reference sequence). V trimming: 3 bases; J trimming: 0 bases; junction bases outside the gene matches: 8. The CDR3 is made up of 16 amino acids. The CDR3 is CASSTPWDRSSYEQYF. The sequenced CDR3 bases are TGTGCCAGCAGTACTCCCTGGGACAGGAGCTCCTAT.

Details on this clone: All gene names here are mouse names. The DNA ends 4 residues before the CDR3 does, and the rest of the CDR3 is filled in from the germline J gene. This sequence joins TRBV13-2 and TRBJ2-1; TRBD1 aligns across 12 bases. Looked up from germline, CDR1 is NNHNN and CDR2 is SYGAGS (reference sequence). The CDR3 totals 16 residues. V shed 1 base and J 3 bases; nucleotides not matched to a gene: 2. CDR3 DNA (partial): TGTGCCAGCGGTGATTGGGACAGGGGGCGCTATGCT. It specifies CASGDWDRGRYA. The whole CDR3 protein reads CASGDWDRGRYAEQFF.

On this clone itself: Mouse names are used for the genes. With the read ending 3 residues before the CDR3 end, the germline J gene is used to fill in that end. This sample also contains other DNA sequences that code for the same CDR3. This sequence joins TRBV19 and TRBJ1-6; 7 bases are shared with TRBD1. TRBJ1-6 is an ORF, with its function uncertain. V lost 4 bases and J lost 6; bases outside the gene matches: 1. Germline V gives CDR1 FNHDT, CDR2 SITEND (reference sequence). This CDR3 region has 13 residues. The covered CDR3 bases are TGTGCCAGCAGTCGACAGGGTAATTCGCCC. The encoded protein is CASSRQGNSP. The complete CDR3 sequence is CASSRQGNSPLYF.

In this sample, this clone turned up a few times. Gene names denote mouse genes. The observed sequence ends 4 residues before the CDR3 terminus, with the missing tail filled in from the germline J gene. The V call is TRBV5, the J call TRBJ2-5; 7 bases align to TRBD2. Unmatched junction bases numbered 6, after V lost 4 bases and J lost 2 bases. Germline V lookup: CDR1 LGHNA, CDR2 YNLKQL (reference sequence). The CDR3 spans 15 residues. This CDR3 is CASSPRRGGQDTQYF. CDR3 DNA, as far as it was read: TGTGCCAGCAGCCCTCGACGGGGGGGCCAAGAC.